The 6 T cell receptor beta chains below all came from one sample that was sequenced in a study of blood T cell repertoires in COVID-19. Using immunoSEQ multiplex PCR, the repertoire was profiled, and TCRdb retains in-frame clones only, with some absent. The data show 130,000 to 150,000 clones, with roughly 79% seen just once and roughly 8.8% held by the top ten. The specimen was peripheral blood. All receptors come from a human donor with acute or convalescent COVID-19. The donor label of this sample is uncertain.

The chain uses TRBV6-2 or TRBV6-3 and TRBJ1-2; 9 bases agree with TRBD1. With 6 bases clipped from V and 5 bases from J, the junction kept 13 bases outside the gene matches. CDR1 and CDR2 from the germline V gene are MNHEY and SVGEGT. The CDR3 is 16 residues long. In nucleotides, the CDR3 is TGTGCCAGCAGCCAATGGGCCGGACAGGGGTCTTATGGCTACACCTTC. Protein: CASSQWAGQGSYGYTF.

The rearrangement links TRBV4-1 to TRBJ1-2; weak D call: TRBD1 (6 bases). Germline CDR1 reads MGHRA; CDR2 reads YSYEKL. V lost 0 bases to trimming and J lost 4 bases, with 24 bases between them. The CDR3 sequence is 19 residues long. The CDR3 DNA reads as TGCGCCAGCAGCCAAGATAAGGAGGGGGGGGCGCGGGTTAGCTATGGCTACACCTTC. Residues: CASSQDKEGGARVSYGYTF.

This chain joins TRBV5-1 and TRBJ1-2; 9 bases are shared with TRBD1. The CDR3 runs to 14 residues. Germline loops: CDR1 SGHRS, CDR2 YFSETQ. Trimming at V came to 4 bases and at J to 6 bases, leaving 7 bases not matched to a gene. Here the CDR3 DNA reads TGCGCCAGCAGCCGAGGGACAGGGAAGGATGGCTACACCTTC. The encoded protein is CASSRGTGKDGYTF.

This rearrangement joins TRBV3-1 (or the pseudogene TRBV3-2) to TRBJ2-5; tentatively, D is TRBD2 (6 bases). Trimming stripped 6 bases from V and 2 bases from J, with 13 bases between. This CDR3 has 14 residues. From germline, CDR1 is LGHDT and CDR2 YNNKEL (reference sequence). The CDR3, as DNA: TGTGCCAGCAGTCTAGGAGGGGTGCAAGAGACCCAGTACTTC. Its protein is CASSLGGVQETQYF.

The chain is built from TRBV5-5 and TRBJ1-5, with a weak D call TRBD1 (5 bases). Trimming pared 1 base from V and 4 bases from J, leaving 12 bases between. Germline lookup yields CDR1 SGHKS and CDR2 YYEKEE (reference sequence). The CDR3 runs to 15 residues. The chain's CDR3 is CASSLRDSPNQPQHF. CDR3 DNA: TGTGCCAGCAGCTTGCGGGACTCTCCTAATCAGCCCCAGCATTTT.

This clone occurred many times. The V call is TRBV29-1, the J call TRBJ1-3; TRBD1 is a possible D gene (5 bases). CDR1 and CDR2 (germline): SQVTM, ANQGSEA. V was trimmed by 7 bases and J by 1 base, leaving 11 bases between them. The CDR3 totals 13 residues. The CDR3 DNA is TGCAGCGCTGGCCAGGGATCTGGAAACACCATATATTTT. Translating gives CSAGQGSGNTIYF.